This T cell receptor (beta chain) was captured by sequencing in a study of blood T cell repertoires in COVID-19. Original processing notes: The assay estimated nucleated cells by amplifying reference gene primers. Data came from immunoSEQ multiplex PCR; TCRdb stores just in-frame clones and leaves some out. The V and J calls and clone size come from that table; D and trimming were worked out from the DNA. The repertoire holds under 300,000 clones, approximately 86% seen once, with about 7.6% in the top ten. The CDR3 sequence is 18 residues long. Germline-derived CDR1 and CDR2 are MRHNA and SNTAGT. V lost 2 bases, J lost 4 bases, and 12 bases stayed unmatched.

The specimen sequenced was peripheral blood. The genes are TRBV6-4 and TRBJ2-1; 9 positions agree with TRBD2. This TCR was sampled from a woman in her seventies with active or convalescent COVID-19. As DNA, the CDR3 is TGTGCCAGCAGTGACGGTATAGTAGCGGGGGTTCTATACAATGAGCAGTTCTTC. This encodes CASSDGIVAGVLYNEQFF.